The clone carrying this T cell receptor (beta chain) was counted between two and nine times. Its target is unknown. Trimming took off 5 bases at V and 0 bases at J, with 14 bases between the two ends. The CDR3 is 15 amino acids. Looked up from germline, CDR1 is MNHEY and CDR2 is SVGAGI. The data belong to a study of T cells in Graves' hyperthyroidism and ophthalmopathy. General study results and limits: Clonotypes that were expanded in thyroid above 0.001 mostly appeared in blood too.

Stable Graves' hyperthyroidism denoted no ophthalmopathy progression over 18 months. Hyperthyroidism patients were newly diagnosed, had disease duration under 2 months, and were aged 18 to 65 years. The PBMCs were taken from more than 8 ml of fresh peripheral blood. TCR beta CDR3 sequences were amplified from RNA transcripts. Carried out on the TCR CDR3, a first-round RT-PCR used the HTBI primer set. TCRdb reprocessed the multiplex PCR reads with MiXCR, giving one entry per CDR3 protein. This sample yields some 400,000 distinct CDR3 sequences, of which approximately 19% are seen a single time; roughly 3.5% belongs to the top ten.

This TCR was sampled from a woman aged 18 to 35 with Graves' hyperthyroidism. The V and J genes are TRBV6-5 and TRBJ2-7, with a tentative D call TRBD1 (6 bases). The sample was blood. This chain's CDR3 is CASSNNRVGSYEQYF. CDR3 coding DNA: TGTGCCAGCAGTAACAACAGGGTGGGCTCCTACGAGCAGTACTTC.